This T cell receptor (beta chain) was captured by sequencing in a study of cytomegalovirus exposure and HLA in healthy donors. General study results and limits: Some 150 TCR beta chains were listed as cytomegalovirus-associated. Rare TCR sequences dominated, though some public TCRs recurred in many donors. In the approximately 130 validation repertoires, about 94% of cluster scores exceeded 0, per a later analysis. CMV antigen specificity of a few CMV-associated chains was confirmed in vitro.

Looked up from germline, CDR1 is SGHNT and CDR2 is YYREEE (reference sequence). The CDR3 runs 17 residues. Trimming at V came to 2 bases and at J to 1 base, leaving 7 bases not matched to a gene. As to this clone: The antigen is unknown.

The data were produced by immunoSEQ multiplex PCR, yet TCRdb's version contains in-frame clones alone and is incomplete. Of some 140,000 clones in the sample, approximately 86% were seen once. Sequences were obtained from PBMCs. The J gene is TRBJ2-5, the V gene TRBV5-4; TRBD1 aligns across 11 bases. The source is a man aged 18-30 years in good health and CMV-seropositive. CDR3 nucleotides: TGTGCCAGCAGCTTAGGTATCGGGACAGGGGGCCAAGAGACCCAGTACTTC. This gives the protein CASSLGIGTGGQETQYF. The full variable domain, rest sourced from reference TRBV5-4 and TRBJ2-5, is ETGVTQSPTHLIKTRGQQVTLRCSSQSGHNTVSWYQQALGQGPQFIFQYYREEENGRGNFPPRFSGLQFPNYSSELNVNALELDDSALYLCASSLGIGTGGQETQYFGPGTRLLVL.